What follows describes a single T cell receptor beta chain. This sample is part of a study of blood T cell repertoires in COVID-19. The CDR3 has 10 amino acids. The V gene's germline CDR1 is SQVTM and CDR2 ANQGSEA. The ends were cut back, 5 bases at V and 5 bases at J, with 6 bases in the middle. Per the original data handling: Estimated nucleated cell counts came from reference gene primer amplification. TCRdb keeps only in-frame clones here, not all; method: immunoSEQ multiplex PCR. That table supplies the V and J calls and clone size; D and trimming were determined from the DNA. The sample lists 140,000 or so clones; roughly 80% were seen once.

The sequenced sample was PBMCs or T cells enriched from blood (not recorded which). The chain has TRBV29-1 and TRBJ1-1; D remains ambiguous. The receptor was derived from a middle-aged man who had recovered from COVID-19. This CDR3 is CSVLETEAFF. Written as DNA, the CDR3 is TGCAGCGTTTTAGAGACTGAAGCTTTCTTT.